These 23 T cell receptor beta chains were sequenced from one sample in a study of blood T cell repertoires in COVID-19. The assay was immunoSEQ multiplex PCR, and TCRdb's table has in-frame clones only and misses some. The table records fewer than 85,000 clones, approximately 80% of them present only once. The sample consisted of peripheral blood. The receptors were sampled from a man in his 70s with COVID-19, enrolled during active disease.

The gene calls are TRBV19 and TRBJ1-5; 8 bases fit TRBD1. Trimming at V came to 6 bases and at J to 3 bases, leaving 10 bases not matched to a gene. The CDR3 sequence is 16 residues long. The germline V gene encodes CDR1 LNHDA and CDR2 SQIVND (reference sequence). CDR3 coding DNA: TGTGCCAGTAGGCCGGACAGGGACTTATTCAATCAGCCCCAGCATTTT. This codes for CASRPDRDLFNQPQHF.

This chain uses TRBV4-3 with TRBJ2-7; the D gene is possibly TRBD1 (6 bases). Trimming took off 0 bases at V and 2 bases at J, with 11 bases between the two ends. The CDR3 length is 15 residues. CDR1 and CDR2 from the germline V gene are LGHNA and YSLEER. The CDR3 bases are TGCGCCAGCAGCCAAGATTTGGCAGGGGCCTACGAGCAGTACTTC. This encodes CASSQDLAGAYEQYF.

The chain carries TRBV5-1 and TRBJ1-6, with D unresolved. This CDR3 contains 14 residues. V dropped 5 bases and J dropped 3 bases, with 9 bases sitting between them. Germline loops: CDR1 SGHRS, CDR2 YFSETQ. CDR3 sequence: CASSAGVYNSPLHF. The DNA of the CDR3 is TGCGCCAGCAGTGCCGGTGTCTATAATTCACCCCTCCACTTT.

This rearrangement joins TRBV5-6 to TRBJ2-2; a possible D gene is TRBD2 (5 bases). Between the trimmed V and J ends, which lost 1 base and 6 bases, there was a span of 10 bases. Germline CDR1 SGHDT, CDR2 YYEEEE. The CDR3 is 14 residues long. CDR3 DNA sequence: TGTGCCAGCAGCTTGTTGACCGGGGCCGGGGAGCTGTTTTTT. Encoded protein: CASSLLTGAGELFF.

This chain joins TRBV19 and TRBJ1-4, with 9 bases lining up with TRBD1. J gave up 2 bases and V 4 bases, and 8 bases lay outside the gene matches. Germline V lookup: CDR1 LNHDA, CDR2 SQIVND (reference sequence). The CDR3 is 17 amino acids. For the CDR3, the DNA is TGTGCCAGTAGTACCTCACAGGGGGCAAGTACTAATGAAAAACTGTTTTTT. It translates to CASSTSQGASTNEKLFF.

The chain has TRBV4-3 and TRBJ2-3; 7 bases line up with TRBD2. V trimming: 5 bases; J trimming: 4 bases; junction bases outside the gene matches: 6. In germline, CDR1 is LGHNA, CDR2 YSLEER. This CDR3 spans 14 amino acids. The CDR3 DNA reads as TGCGCCAGCAGCTCCCTAGGGAGGGCAGATACGCAGTATTTT. Its translation is CASSSLGRADTQYF.

The rearrangement links TRBV28 to TRBJ1-2; tentatively, D is TRBD1 (6 bases). This CDR3 comprises 13 residues. The V and J ends lost 5 bases and 7 bases respectively, with 14 bases between them. Germline assignment: CDR1 MDHEN and CDR2 SYDVKM. CDR3 loop: CASSPGDIPGYTF. The CDR3 bases are TGTGCCAGCAGTCCTGGGGACATTCCTGGCTACACCTTC.

The chain couples TRBV11-2 to TRBJ2-7, with TRBD2 matching over 9 bases. CDR3 length equals 16 residues. Germline loops: CDR1 SGHAT, CDR2 FQNNGV. V shed 1 base, J shed 2 bases, and the junction held 6 bases outside the gene matches. Here the CDR3 reads CASSLALAGRTYEQYF. CDR3 nucleotides: TGTGCCAGCAGCTTAGCCCTAGCGGGGAGAACCTACGAGCAGTACTTC. Variable domain in full (rest from reference TRBV11-2 and TRBJ2-7): EAGVAQSPRYKIIEKRQSVAFWCNPISGHATLYWYQQILGQGPKLLIQFQNNGVVDDSQLPKDRFSAERLKGVDSTLKIQPAKLEDSAVYLCASSLALAGRTYEQYFGPGTRLTVT.

This chain links TRBV27 with TRBJ1-6; no clear D gene. CDR1 is MNHEY and CDR2 is SMNVEV in the germline V gene (reference sequence). Trimming shortened V by 0 bases and J by 0 bases, and 9 bases separated the two germline ends. This CDR3 comprises 17 residues. In nucleotides, the CDR3 is TGTGCCAGCAGTTTATCAACGGGGAGCTCCTATAATTCACCCCTCCACTTT. Its protein is CASSLSTGSSYNSPLHF.

In the case of this clone: Different DNA sequences within this sample yield the same CDR3. CDR3 amino acids: CASSPGTGGEAFF. CDR3 DNA: TGTGCCAGCAGCCCCGGGACAGGGGGAGAAGCTTTCTTT. The chain joins TRBV7-3 to TRBJ1-1; 11 bases are a match to TRBD1. The CDR3 has 13 amino acids. Looked up from germline, CDR1 is SGHTA and CDR2 is FQGTGA. Losses at the gene ends were 5 bases for V and 8 bases for J; bases not matched to a gene: 4. The complete variable domain, with remaining parts taken from reference TRBV7-3 and TRBJ1-1, reads GAGVSQTPSNKVTEKGKYVELRCDPISGHTALYWYRQSLGQGPEFLIYFQGTGAADDSGLPNDRFFAVRPEGSVSTLKIQRTERGDSAVYLCASSPGTGGEAFFGQGTRLTVV.

The chain employs TRBV9 and TRBJ2-2; D possibly corresponds to TRBD1 (5 bases). CDR1 is SGDLS and CDR2 is YYNGEE in the germline V gene. Trimming shortened V by 0 bases and J by 4 bases, and 13 bases separated the two germline ends. This CDR3 has 16 amino acids. This CDR3 reads CASSVDPGMVTGELFF. Here the CDR3 DNA reads TGTGCCAGCAGCGTAGACCCAGGGATGGTCACCGGGGAGCTGTTTTTT.

This sequence joins TRBV27 and TRBJ2-5; 8 nucleotides agree with TRBD1. The CDR3 loop spans 15 amino acids. V dropped 3 bases and J dropped 3; count of bases not matched to a gene: 6. In germline, CDR1 is MNHEY, CDR2 SMNVEV (reference sequence). DNA of the CDR3: TGTGCCAGCAGTTTTTCCGGGACAGGAAAAGAGACCCAGTACTTC. This sequence encodes CASSFSGTGKETQYF.

This chain uses TRBV29-1 with TRBJ1-2; no clear D gene. The CDR3 has 11 residues. The V and J ends lost 2 bases and 5 bases respectively, with 6 bases between them. Looked up from germline, CDR1 is SQVTM and CDR2 is ANQGSEA. The CDR3 DNA follows: TGCAGCGTTGAACGAGGGTATGGCTACACCTTC. This encodes CSVERGYGYTF.

The chain links TRBV7-2 to TRBJ2-7; TRBD2 matches at 10 bases. V lost 5 bases and J lost 6; bases outside the gene matches: 7. The CDR3 consists of 14 residues. The germline gives CDR1 SGHTA, CDR2 FQGNSA. CDR3: CASSIGLAGVEQYF. As DNA, the CDR3 is TGTGCCAGCAGCATTGGGCTAGCGGGAGTCGAGCAGTACTTC.

CDR3 sequence reads: CASSRPGQSSYNSPLHF. In DNA, the CDR3 is TGTGCCAGCAGTCGTCCGGGACAGAGCTCCTATAATTCACCCCTCCACTTT. The chain uses TRBV28 and TRBJ1-6; 7 bases are a match to TRBD1. After removal of 5 bases from V and 0 bases from J, the junction contained 7 bases not matched to a gene. Germline CDR1 and CDR2: MDHEN and SYDVKM. This CDR3 is built from 17 residues.

V gene TRBV28 combines with J gene TRBJ1-5, with 7 positions matching TRBD1. Trimming took 5 bases from V and 2 from J; bases not matched to a gene: 6. The CDR3 covers 15 residues. Per germline, CDR1 MDHEN and CDR2 SYDVKM. The CDR3 region has the DNA TGTGCCAGCAGTCCCTTAACAGGGGGCAATCAGCCCCAGCATTTT. Translating gives CASSPLTGGNQPQHF.

The table lists this clone with a few counts. The CDR3 loop reads CASSPSTFQPQHF. CDR3 DNA: TGTGCCAGCTCACCATCGACATTTCAGCCCCAGCATTTT. The chain combines TRBV18 with TRBJ1-5; D call uncertain. This CDR3 has 13 amino acids. In germline, CDR1 is KGHSH, CDR2 LQKENI. Trimming took off 2 bases at V and 6 bases at J, with 8 bases between the two ends. Full variable domain (remainder filled in from reference TRBV18 and TRBJ1-5): NAGVMQNPRHLVRRRGQEARLRCSPMKGHSHVYWYRQLPEEGLKFMVYLQKENIIDESGMPKERFSAEFPKEGPSILRIQQVVRGDSAAYFCASSPSTFQPQHFGDGTRLSIL.

In DNA form, the CDR3 reads TGTGCCAGCAGCTTAGAGGCTGTGAGGAAACTGTTTTTT. Protein product: CASSLEAVRKLFF. The chain joins TRBV7-9 to TRBJ1-4; no definite D call. Per germline, CDR1 SEHNR and CDR2 FQNEAQ (reference sequence). V shed 1 base and J shed 11 bases, with 11 bases lying between them. The CDR3 consists of 13 residues.

The chain links TRBV27 to TRBJ1-2; 9 bases match TRBD1. V lost 0 bases to trimming and J lost 7 bases; unmatched junction nucleotides: 6. The germline V gene has CDR1 MNHEY and CDR2 SMNVEV (reference sequence). This CDR3 contains 15 residues. The CDR3 protein is CASSLSSGDRAGYTF. CDR3 in DNA: TGTGCCAGCAGTTTATCGTCGGGGGACAGGGCTGGCTACACCTTC.

This clone was picked up a small number of times. The chain recombines TRBV6-5 with TRBJ1-2; possibly TRBD1 for D (5 bases). Germline assignment: CDR1 MNHEY and CDR2 SVGAGI. V was trimmed by 5 bases and J by 3 bases, leaving 10 bases between them. The CDR3 contains 13 residues. CDR3 DNA sequence: TGTGCCAGCAGTAGGGGAAGCGACTATGGCTACACCTTC. This codes for CASSRGSDYGYTF.

This sequence joins TRBV27 and TRBJ1-2; 11 bases fit TRBD1. The CDR3 sequence is 14 residues long. Germline assignment: CDR1 MNHEY and CDR2 SMNVEV (reference sequence). Losses at the gene ends were 4 bases for V and 7 bases for J; bases not matched to a gene: 5. CDR3: CASSSGQGEGGYTF. CDR3 DNA sequence: TGTGCCAGCAGTTCGGGACAGGGGGAGGGTGGCTACACCTTC.

This clone was seen once. V is TRBV11-2 and J is TRBJ2-5; 7 bases agree with TRBD1. The CDR3 sequence is 15 residues long. Germline V lookup: CDR1 SGHAT, CDR2 FQNNGV. V was pared by 6 bases and J by 5 bases, with 12 bases of the junction left unmatched. The CDR3 loop reads CASRLPYRGRETQYF. The CDR3 nucleotides are TGTGCCAGCAGGCTTCCCTACAGGGGCAGGGAGACCCAGTACTTC.

This chain links TRBV10-3 with TRBJ1-2, with 8 bases lining up with TRBD1. The trim removed 7 bases at V and 7 bases at J, leaving 8 bases unmatched. Germline assignment: CDR1 ENHRY and CDR2 SYGVKD. This CDR3 has 13 residues. The CDR3 spells CAITLGQGGGYTF. The CDR3 nucleotides are TGTGCCATCACCCTTGGACAGGGTGGTGGCTACACCTTC.